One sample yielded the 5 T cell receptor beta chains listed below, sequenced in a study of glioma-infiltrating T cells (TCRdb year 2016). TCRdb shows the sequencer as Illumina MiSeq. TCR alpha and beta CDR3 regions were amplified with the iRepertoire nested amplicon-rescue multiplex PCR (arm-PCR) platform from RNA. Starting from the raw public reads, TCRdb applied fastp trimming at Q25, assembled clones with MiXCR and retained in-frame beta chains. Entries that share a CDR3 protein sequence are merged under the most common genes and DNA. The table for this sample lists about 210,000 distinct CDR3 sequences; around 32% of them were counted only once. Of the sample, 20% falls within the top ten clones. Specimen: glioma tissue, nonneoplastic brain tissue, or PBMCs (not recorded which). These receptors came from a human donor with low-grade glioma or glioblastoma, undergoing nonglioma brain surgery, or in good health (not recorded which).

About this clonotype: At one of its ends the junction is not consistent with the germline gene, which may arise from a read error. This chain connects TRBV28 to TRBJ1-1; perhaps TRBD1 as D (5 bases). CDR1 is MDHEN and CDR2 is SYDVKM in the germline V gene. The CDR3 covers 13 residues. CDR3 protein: CASSLGLNTKAFF. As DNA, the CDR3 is TGTGCCAGCAGCTTGGGACTGAACACTAAAGCTTTCTTT. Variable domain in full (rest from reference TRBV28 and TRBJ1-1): DVKVTQSSRYLVKRTGEKVFLECVQDMDHENMFWYRQDPGLGLRLIYFSYDVKMKEKGDIPEGYSVSREKKERFSLILESASTNQTSMYLCASSLGLNTKAFFGQGTRLTVV.

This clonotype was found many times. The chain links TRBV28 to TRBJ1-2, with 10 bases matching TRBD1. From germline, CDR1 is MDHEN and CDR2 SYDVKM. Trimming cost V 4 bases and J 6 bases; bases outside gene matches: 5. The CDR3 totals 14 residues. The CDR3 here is CASSSYGTGDGYTF. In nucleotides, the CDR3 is TGTGCCAGCAGTTCTTACGGGACAGGGGATGGCTACACCTTC.

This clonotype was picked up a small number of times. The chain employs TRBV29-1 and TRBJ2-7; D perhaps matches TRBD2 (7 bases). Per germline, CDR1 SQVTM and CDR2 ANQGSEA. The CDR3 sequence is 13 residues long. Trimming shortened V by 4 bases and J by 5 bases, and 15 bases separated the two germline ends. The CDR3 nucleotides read TGCAGCGTTGTTAGGGGGACTAACAACGAGCAGTACTTC. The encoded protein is CSVVRGTNNEQYF.

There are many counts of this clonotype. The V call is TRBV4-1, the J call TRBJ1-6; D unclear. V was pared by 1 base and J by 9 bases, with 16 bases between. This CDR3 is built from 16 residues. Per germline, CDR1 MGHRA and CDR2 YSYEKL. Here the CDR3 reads CASSQAPVRKVSPLHF. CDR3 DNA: TGCGCCAGCAGCCAAGCCCCCGTGCGGAAGGTTTCACCCCTCCACTTT.

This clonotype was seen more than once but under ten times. In nucleotides, the CDR3 is TGTGCCAGCAGCCCCGCCTACTTAAGCTACGAGCAGTACTTC. It is translated as CASSPAYLSYEQYF. The rearrangement links TRBV7-9 to TRBJ2-7; D is ambiguous. Trimming pared 5 bases from V and 3 bases from J, leaving 14 bases between. The CDR3 spans 14 residues. Germline V CDR1 and CDR2: SEHNR, FQNEAQ (reference sequence). Drawing the rest from reference TRBV7-9 and TRBJ2-7, the complete variable domain is DTGVSQNPRHKITKRGQNVTFRCDPISEHNRLYWYRQTLGQGPEFLTYFQNEAQLEKSRLLSDRFSAERPKGSFSTLEIQRTEQGDSAMYLCASSPAYLSYEQYFGPGTRLTVT.